A single sample gave rise to the 12 T cell receptor beta chains below, sequenced in a study of T cells in Graves' hyperthyroidism and ophthalmopathy. Amplified regions were TCR beta CDR3 sequences from RNA transcripts. The HTBI primer set served for first-round RT-PCR of the TCR CDR3. TCRdb re-called the multiplex PCR reads through MiXCR, storing one row per CDR3 protein. The sample includes 730,000 or so distinct CDR3 sequences, about 17% of them seen just once. Sequenced material: blood. These TCRs come from a woman between 50 and 59 years old with Graves' hyperthyroidism that later progressed to Graves' ophthalmopathy.

This clonotype was seen a few times. The J gene is TRBJ1-5, the V gene TRBV5-6; TRBD1 matches at 8 bases. The germline V gene has CDR1 SGHDT and CDR2 YYEEEE. The J segment lost 0 bases and the V segment lost 4 bases, leaving 15 bases of the junction unmatched. This CDR3 is built from 19 residues. The CDR3 DNA reads TGTGCCAGCAGCCTACGGACAGGGAGGGGTAAATATAGCAATCAGCCCCAGCATTTT. It specifies CASSLRTGRGKYSNQPQHF.

This clonotype was recorded at least ten times. The chain joins TRBV12-3 or TRBV12-4 to TRBJ1-2; 8 bases align to TRBD1. The CDR3 loop spans 14 amino acids. J was trimmed by 0 bases and V by 9 bases; bases with no gene match: 6. The CDR3 here is CASKDRGANYGYTF. The CDR3 nucleotides are TGTGCCAGTAAAGACAGGGGCGCTAACTATGGCTACACCTTC.

Remarks on this clonotype: This may be a read error, as it is one base from a much larger clone. This sequence joins TRBV11-2 and TRBJ1-5; 10 nucleotides align to TRBD1. The ends lost 4 bases at V and 7 bases at J; junction bases unmatched: 7. This CDR3 has 15 residues. In germline, CDR1 is SGHAT, CDR2 FQNNGV. The DNA of the CDR3 is TGTGCCAGCAGCTCCGGGACAGGGGTCGAACAGCCCCAGCATTTT. Residues: CASSSGTGVEQPQHF.

This clonotype was counted between two and nine times. This sequence joins TRBV15 and TRBJ2-1, with 8 positions matching TRBD1. The V and J ends lost 3 bases and 6 bases, in that order; junction bases with no gene match: 13. Germline V lookup: CDR1 LNHNV, CDR2 YYDKDF (reference sequence). The CDR3 totals 17 residues. CDR3 protein: CATSSRVTGDKGNEQFF. The CDR3 DNA is TGTGCCACCAGCAGTCGTGTGACAGGGGACAAGGGCAATGAGCAGTTCTTC. Variable domain in full (rest from reference TRBV15 and TRBJ2-1): DAMVIQNPRYQVTQFGKPVTLSCSQTLNHNVMYWYQQKSSQAPKLLFHYYDKDFNNEADTPDNFQSRRPNTSFCFLDIRSPGLGDTAMYLCATSSRVTGDKGNEQFFGPGTRLTVL.

In this sample, this clonotype turned up a few times. The rearrangement links TRBV24-1 to TRBJ2-5; 7 bases match TRBD1. The CDR3 runs 15 residues. V shed 3 bases and J 3 bases; nucleotides not matched to a gene: 6. CDR1 KGHDR and CDR2 SFDVKD come from the germline V gene. CDR3 region: CATSDGPGQKETQYF. CDR3 sequence (DNA): TGTGCCACCAGTGATGGGCCGGGACAGAAAGAGACCCAGTACTTC.

This sequence joins TRBV7-9 and TRBJ1-4; D is perhaps TRBD1 (6 bases). The germline V gene has CDR1 SEHNR and CDR2 FQNEAQ (reference sequence). This CDR3 is built from 15 residues. Trimming removed 5 bases from V and 10 bases from J, with 20 bases in between. The CDR3 reads CASSPDRSWAVKLFF. CDR3 DNA: TGTGCCAGCAGCCCCGACAGGTCATGGGCGGTAAAACTGTTTTTT.

This clonotype was seen more than once but under ten times. The V and J genes are TRBV15 and TRBJ2-2, with D maybe TRBD1 (5 bases). The CDR3 loop spans 13 amino acids. V was trimmed by 5 bases and J by 4 bases, leaving 8 bases between them. Per germline, CDR1 LNHNV and CDR2 YYDKDF (reference sequence). CDR3 DNA: TGTGCCACCAGCGGCAGGGTCACCGGGGAGCTGTTTTTT. Amino acids: CATSGRVTGELFF.

This clonotype has ten or more counts. V and J are TRBV30 and TRBJ1-1, with unresolved D. The V and J ends lost 3 bases and 0 bases respectively, with 8 bases between them. Germline-derived CDR1 and CDR2 are GTSNPN and SVGIG (reference sequence). The CDR3 spans 13 residues. CDR3 bases: TGTGCCTGGAGGGTACGGGTGAACACTGAAGCTTTCTTT. This translates into CAWRVRVNTEAFF.

This clonotype has ten or more counts. This sequence joins TRBV5-1 and TRBJ1-1, with 7 nucleotides matching TRBD1. Germline-derived CDR1 and CDR2 are SGHRS and YFSETQ. This CDR3 is 13 amino acids long. V dropped 3 bases and J dropped 7; count of bases not matched to a gene: 6. This chain's CDR3 is CASSSGQELEAFF. DNA for the CDR3: TGCGCCAGCAGCTCCGGACAGGAACTTGAAGCTTTCTTT. Together with reference TRBV5-1 and TRBJ1-1, the CDR3 gives the full variable domain: KAGVTQTPRYLIKTRGQQVTLSCSPISGHRSVSWYQQTPGQGLQFLFEYFSETQRNKGNFPGRFSGRQFSNSRSEMNVSTLELGDSALYLCASSSGQELEAFFGQGTRLTVV.

This chain joins TRBV19 and TRBJ2-3; a weak D match, TRBD2 (6 bases). The CDR3 is made up of 16 amino acids. Looked up from germline, CDR1 is LNHDA and CDR2 is SQIVND (reference sequence). V gave up 7 bases and J gave up 6 bases, with 23 bases separating them. In DNA, the CDR3 is TGTGCCAGTACCCAACTAGCCGCACATGGGTTGGATACGCAGTATTTT. Protein sequence: CASTQLAAHGLDTQYF.

This clonotype has a handful of counts. This rearrangement joins TRBV25-1 to TRBJ1-2; perhaps TRBD1 as D (6 bases). Trimming cost V 7 bases and J 8 bases, with 17 bases left between them. CDR1 is MGHDK and CDR2 is SYGVNS in the germline V gene. The CDR3 is 13 residues long. CDR3: CASKLTGTGGYTF. CDR3 DNA sequence: TGTGCCAGCAAACTTACAGGGACGGGGGGCTACACCTTC.

This clonotype was counted only a few times. This rearrangement joins TRBV5-4 to TRBJ1-4; TRBD1 might be the D (6 bases). The CDR3 is made up of 15 amino acids. Germline loops: CDR1 SGHNT, CDR2 YYREEE (reference sequence). V lost 4 bases and J lost 0, with 10 bases in between. CDR3 in DNA: TGTGCCAGCAGCAGGGACATTGCAACTAATGAAAAACTGTTTTTT. Amino acid sequence: CASSRDIATNEKLFF.